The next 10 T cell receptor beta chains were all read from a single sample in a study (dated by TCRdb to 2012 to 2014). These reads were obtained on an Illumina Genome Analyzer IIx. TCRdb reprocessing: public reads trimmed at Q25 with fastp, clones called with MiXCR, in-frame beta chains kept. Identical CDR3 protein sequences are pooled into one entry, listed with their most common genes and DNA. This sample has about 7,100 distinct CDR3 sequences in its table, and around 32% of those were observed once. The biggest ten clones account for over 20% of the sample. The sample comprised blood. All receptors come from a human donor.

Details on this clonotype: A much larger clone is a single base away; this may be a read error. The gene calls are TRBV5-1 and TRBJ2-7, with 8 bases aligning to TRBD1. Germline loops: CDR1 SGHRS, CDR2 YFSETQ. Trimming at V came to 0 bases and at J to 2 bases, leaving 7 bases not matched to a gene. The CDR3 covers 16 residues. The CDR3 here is CASSLGGGQATYEQYF. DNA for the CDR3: TGCGCCAGCAGCTTGGGTGGGGGACAGGCGACCTACGAGCAGTACTTC.

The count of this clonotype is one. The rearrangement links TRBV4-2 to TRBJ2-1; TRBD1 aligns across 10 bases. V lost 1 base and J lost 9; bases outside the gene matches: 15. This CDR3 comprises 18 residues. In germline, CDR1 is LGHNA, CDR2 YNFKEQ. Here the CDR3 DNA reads TGTGCCAGCAGCCAAGCCCACCTCCTAGGGACAGGGGCATTTGAGCAGTTCTTC. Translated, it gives CASSQAHLLGTGAFEQFF.

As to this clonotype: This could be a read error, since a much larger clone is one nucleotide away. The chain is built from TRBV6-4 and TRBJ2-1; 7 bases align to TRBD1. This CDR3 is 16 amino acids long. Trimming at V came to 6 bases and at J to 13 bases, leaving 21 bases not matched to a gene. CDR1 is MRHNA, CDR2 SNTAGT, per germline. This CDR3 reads CASRRQGTVAKNIQFF. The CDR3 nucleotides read TGTGCCAGCAGGCGACAGGGTACAGTAGCCAAAAACATTCAGTTCTTC.

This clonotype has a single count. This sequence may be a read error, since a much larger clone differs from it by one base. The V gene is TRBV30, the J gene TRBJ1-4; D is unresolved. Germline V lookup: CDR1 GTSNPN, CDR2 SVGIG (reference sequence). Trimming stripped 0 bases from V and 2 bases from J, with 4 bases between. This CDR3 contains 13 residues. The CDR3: CAWSVNTNEKLFF. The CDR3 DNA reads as TGTGCCTGGAGTGTTAACACTAATGAAAAACTGTTTTTT.

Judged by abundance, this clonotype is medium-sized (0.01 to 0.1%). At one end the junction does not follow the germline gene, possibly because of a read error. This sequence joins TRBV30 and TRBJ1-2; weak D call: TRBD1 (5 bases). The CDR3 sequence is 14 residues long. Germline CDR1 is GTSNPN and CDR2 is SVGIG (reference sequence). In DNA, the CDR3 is TGTGCCTGGTCTTTTCACGGGACCGGATATGGGTACACCTTC. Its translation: CAWSFHGTGYGYTF.

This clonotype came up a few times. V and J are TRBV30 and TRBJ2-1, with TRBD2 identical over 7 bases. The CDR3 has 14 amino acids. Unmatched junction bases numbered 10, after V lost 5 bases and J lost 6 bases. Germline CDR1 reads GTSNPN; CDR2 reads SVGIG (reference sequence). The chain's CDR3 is CAWRPRDYLNEQFF. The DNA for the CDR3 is TGTGCCTGGCGGCCCCGGGACTACCTCAATGAGCAGTTCTTC.

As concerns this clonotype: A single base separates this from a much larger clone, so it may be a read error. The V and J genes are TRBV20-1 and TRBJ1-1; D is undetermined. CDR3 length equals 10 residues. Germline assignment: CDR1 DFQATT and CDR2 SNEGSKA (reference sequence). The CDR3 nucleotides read TGCCGTGTTAATCCGCTTGAAGCTTTCTTT. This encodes CRVNPLEAFF.

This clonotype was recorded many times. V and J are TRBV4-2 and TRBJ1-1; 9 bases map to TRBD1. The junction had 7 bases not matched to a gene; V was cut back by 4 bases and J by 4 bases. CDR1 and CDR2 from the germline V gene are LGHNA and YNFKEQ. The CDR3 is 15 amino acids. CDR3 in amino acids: CASSPSGTGFTEAFF. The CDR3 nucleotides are TGTGCCAGCAGCCCCTCCGGGACAGGGTTCACTGAAGCTTTCTTT.

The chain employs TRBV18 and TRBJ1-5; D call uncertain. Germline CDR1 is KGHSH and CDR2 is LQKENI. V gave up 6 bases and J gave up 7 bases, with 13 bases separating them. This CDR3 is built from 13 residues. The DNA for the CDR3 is TGTGCCAGCTCCCACGCCCGCGGGCAGCCCCAGCATTTT. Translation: CASSHARGQPQHF.

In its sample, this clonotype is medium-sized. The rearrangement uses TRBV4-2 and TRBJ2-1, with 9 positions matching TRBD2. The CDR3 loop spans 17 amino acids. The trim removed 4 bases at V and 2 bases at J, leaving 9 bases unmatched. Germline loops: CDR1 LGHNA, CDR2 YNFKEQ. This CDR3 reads CASSRQIAGVAYNEQFF. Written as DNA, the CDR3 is TGTGCCAGCAGCCGCCAAATAGCGGGAGTCGCCTACAATGAGCAGTTCTTC.